Listed below are T cell receptor beta chains from one sample, sequenced in a study of vaccination effects on CD4 cells after COVID-19. The assay was immunoSEQ multiplex PCR, and TCRdb's table has in-frame clones only and misses some. The sample includes 50,000 to 60,000 clones, more than 60% seen only once; the top ten take just over 3%. These receptors have no known antigen. The sample consisted of CD4+ T cells from PBMCs cultured without peptide, taken before COVID-19 vaccination. These receptors were taken from a human donor who received a COVID-19 vaccine. The CDR3 runs from the conserved cysteine through the conserved F or W. The order of the fields is V gene, clone size, J gene, CDR3 protein. The size entry is marked missing in some rows and otherwise reads once, few, many or a size class.

>TRBV14|.|TRBJ2-5
CASSQDAGGTTQYF
>TRBV6-5|few|TRBJ2-2
CASNRDRSAGELFF
>TRBV18|.|TRBJ2-1
CASSRPGTENNEQFF
>TRBV13|.|TRBJ2-5
CASSSAPQETQYF
>TRBV15|.|TRBJ1-6
CATSREPSKWLALHF
>TRBV5-4|.|TRBJ2-3
CASSKGTFTDTQYF
>TRBV12-5|.|TRBJ2-2
CASGLVPDGLLNTGELFF
>TRBV2|.|TRBJ2-5
CASRTNREETQYF
>TRBV30|once|TRBJ2-3
CAWKRRMGTDTQYF
>TRBV7-9|.|TRBJ2-1
CASSSLSDRGPYNEQFF
>TRBV7-2|.|TRBJ2-1
CASSSQRGSYNEQFF
>TRBV5-1|.|TRBJ2-2
CATRGAANTGELFF
>TRBV5-4|.|TRBJ2-2
CASSPGLDGGELFF
>TRBV6-2/TRBV6-3|.|TRBJ2-6
CASSRGVGANVLTF
>TRBV3-1/TRBV3-2|.|TRBJ2-5
CASSQETQGETQYF
>TRBV7-8|.|TRBJ2-5
CASSNGLAAVTQYF
>TRBV7-3|.|TRBJ2-3
CASSFKTGSDTQYF
>TRBV28|.|TRBJ2-3
CASTPGGVRDTQYF
>TRBV5-4|.|TRBJ2-2
CASSLAGTNTGELFF
>TRBV7-9|.|TRBJ2-3
CASTPGGASTDTQYF
>TRBV27|.|TRBJ1-6
CASSTQGRLINSPLHF
>TRBV30|.|TRBJ1-6
CAWSVRRQGSPPLHF
>TRBV28|.|TRBJ2-2
CAIGAGASNTGELFF
>TRBV2|.|TRBJ2-5
CASKVSWGQETQYF
>TRBV21-1|.|TRBJ1-3
CASSKAIEAPSEGFAGNTIYF
>TRBV6-1|.|TRBJ1-3
CASSEVISTIYF
>TRBV7-9|.|TRBJ2-5
CASGIYTDQETQYF
>TRBV30|.|TRBJ1-5
CAWSVLGQPQHF
>TRBV3-1/TRBV3-2|few|TRBJ2-3
CASSQGLAGGTDTQYF